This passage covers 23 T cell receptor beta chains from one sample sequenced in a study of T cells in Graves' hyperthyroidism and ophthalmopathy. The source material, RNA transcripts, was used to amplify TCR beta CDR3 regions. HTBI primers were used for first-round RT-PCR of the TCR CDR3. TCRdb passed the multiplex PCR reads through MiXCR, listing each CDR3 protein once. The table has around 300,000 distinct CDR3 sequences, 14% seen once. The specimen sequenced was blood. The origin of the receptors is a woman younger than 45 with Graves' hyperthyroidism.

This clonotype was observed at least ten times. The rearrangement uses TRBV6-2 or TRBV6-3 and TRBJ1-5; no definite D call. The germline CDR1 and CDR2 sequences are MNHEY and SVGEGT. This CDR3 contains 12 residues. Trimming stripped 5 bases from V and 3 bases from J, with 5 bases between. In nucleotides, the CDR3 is TGTGCCAGCAGTACCATCAATCAGCCCCAGCATTTT. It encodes CASSTINQPQHF.

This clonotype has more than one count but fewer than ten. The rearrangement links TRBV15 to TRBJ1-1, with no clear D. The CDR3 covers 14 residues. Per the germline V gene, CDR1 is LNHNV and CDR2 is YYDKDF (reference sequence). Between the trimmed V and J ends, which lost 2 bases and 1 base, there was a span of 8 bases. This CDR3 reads CATSRQARNTEAFF. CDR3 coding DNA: TGTGCCACCAGCAGACAGGCGAGGAACACTGAAGCTTTCTTT. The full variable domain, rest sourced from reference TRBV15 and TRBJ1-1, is DAMVIQNPRYQVTQFGKPVTLSCSQTLNHNVMYWYQQKSSQAPKLLFHYYDKDFNNEADTPDNFQSRRPNTSFCFLDIRSPGLGDTAMYLCATSRQARNTEAFFGQGTRLTVV.

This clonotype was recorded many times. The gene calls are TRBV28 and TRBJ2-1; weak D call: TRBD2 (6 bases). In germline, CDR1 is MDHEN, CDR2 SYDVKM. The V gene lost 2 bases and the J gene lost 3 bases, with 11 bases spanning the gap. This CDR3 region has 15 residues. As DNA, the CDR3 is TGTGCCAGCAGTTTAGAGGACTACATCTACAATGAGCAGTTCTTC. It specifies CASSLEDYIYNEQFF.

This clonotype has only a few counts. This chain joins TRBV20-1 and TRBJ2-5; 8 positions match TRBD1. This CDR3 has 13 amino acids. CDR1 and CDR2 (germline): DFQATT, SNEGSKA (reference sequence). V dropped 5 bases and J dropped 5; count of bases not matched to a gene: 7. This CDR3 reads CSADTQGAETQYF. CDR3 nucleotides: TGCAGTGCTGATACTCAGGGGGCCGAGACCCAGTACTTC.

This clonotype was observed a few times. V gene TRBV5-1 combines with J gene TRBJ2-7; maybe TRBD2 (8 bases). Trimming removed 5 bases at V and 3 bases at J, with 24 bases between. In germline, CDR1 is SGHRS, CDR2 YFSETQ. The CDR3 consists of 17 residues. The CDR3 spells CASRAEGAGGAHYEQYF. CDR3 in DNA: TGCGCCAGCAGGGCTGAGGGGGCGGGAGGTGCCCACTACGAGCAGTACTTC.

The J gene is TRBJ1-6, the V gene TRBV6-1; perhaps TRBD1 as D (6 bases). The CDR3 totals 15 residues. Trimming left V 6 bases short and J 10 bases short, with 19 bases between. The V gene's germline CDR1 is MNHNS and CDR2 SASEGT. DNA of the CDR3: TGTGCCAGCAGAAGGATCGGACAGATCGACTCACCCCTCCACTTT. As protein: CASRRIGQIDSPLHF.

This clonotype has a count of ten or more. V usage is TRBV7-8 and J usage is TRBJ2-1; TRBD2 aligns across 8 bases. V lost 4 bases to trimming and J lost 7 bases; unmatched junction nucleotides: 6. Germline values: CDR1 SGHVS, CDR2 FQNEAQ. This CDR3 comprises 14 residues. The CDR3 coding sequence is TGTGCCAGCAGCTCGCCTAGCGGGTATAATGAGCAGTTCTTC. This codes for CASSSPSGYNEQFF.

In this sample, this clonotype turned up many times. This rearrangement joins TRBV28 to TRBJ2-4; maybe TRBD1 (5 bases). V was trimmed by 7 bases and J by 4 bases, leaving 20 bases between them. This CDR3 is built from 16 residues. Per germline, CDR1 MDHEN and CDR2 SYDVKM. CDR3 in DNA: TGTGCCAGCACCCAGATGTTAGTGGCAGGGAAAAACATTCAGTACTTC. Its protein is CASTQMLVAGKNIQYF.

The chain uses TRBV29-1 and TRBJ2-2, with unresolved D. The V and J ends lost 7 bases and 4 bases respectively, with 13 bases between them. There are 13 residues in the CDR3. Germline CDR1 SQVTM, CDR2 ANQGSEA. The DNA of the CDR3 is TGCAGCGCCGATCGCCTAGGCACCGGGGAGCTGTTTTTT. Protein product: CSADRLGTGELFF.

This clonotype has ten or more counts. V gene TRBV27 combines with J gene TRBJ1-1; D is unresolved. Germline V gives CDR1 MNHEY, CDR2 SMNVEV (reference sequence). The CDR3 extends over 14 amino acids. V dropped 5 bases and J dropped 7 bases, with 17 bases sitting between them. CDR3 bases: TGTGCCAGCAGTCTCCGGGATACCTCGGGTGAAGCTTTCTTT. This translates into CASSLRDTSGEAFF.

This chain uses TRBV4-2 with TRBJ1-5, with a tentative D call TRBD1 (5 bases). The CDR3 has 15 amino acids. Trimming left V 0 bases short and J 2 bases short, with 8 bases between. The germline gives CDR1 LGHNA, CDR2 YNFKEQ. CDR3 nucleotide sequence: TGTGCCAGCAGCCAAGACCCGACAGGCAATCAGCCCCAGCATTTT. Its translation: CASSQDPTGNQPQHF.

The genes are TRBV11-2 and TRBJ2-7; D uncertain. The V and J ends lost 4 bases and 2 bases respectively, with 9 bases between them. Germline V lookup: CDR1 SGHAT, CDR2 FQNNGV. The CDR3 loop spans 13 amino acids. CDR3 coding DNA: TGTGCCAGCAGCTCAACCTCGGCCTACGAGCAGTACTTC. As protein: CASSSTSAYEQYF.

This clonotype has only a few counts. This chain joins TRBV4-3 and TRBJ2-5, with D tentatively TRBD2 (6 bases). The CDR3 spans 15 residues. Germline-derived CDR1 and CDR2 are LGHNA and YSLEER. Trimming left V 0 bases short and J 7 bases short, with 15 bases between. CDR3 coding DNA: TGCGCCAGCAGCCAAGAGTTCGCGGGGCTACGGACCCAGTACTTC. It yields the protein CASSQEFAGLRTQYF.

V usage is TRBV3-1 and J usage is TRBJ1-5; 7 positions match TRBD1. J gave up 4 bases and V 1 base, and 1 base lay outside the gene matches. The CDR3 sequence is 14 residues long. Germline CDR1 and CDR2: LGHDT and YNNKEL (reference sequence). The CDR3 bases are TGTGCCAGCAGCCAAGCGGGACAGAATCAGCCCCAGCATTTT. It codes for CASSQAGQNQPQHF.

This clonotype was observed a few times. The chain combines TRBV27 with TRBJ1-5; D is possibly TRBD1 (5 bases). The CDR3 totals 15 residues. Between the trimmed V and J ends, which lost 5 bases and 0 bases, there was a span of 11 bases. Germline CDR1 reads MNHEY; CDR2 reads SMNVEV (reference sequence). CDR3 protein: CASSQGGGSNQPQHF. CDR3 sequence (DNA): TGTGCCAGCAGTCAGGGCGGGGGTAGCAATCAGCCCCAGCATTTT.

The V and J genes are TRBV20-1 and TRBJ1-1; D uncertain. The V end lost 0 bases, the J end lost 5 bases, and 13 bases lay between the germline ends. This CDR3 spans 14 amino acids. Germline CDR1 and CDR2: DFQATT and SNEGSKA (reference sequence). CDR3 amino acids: CSARDPQGSTEAFF. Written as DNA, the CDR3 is TGCAGTGCTAGAGATCCCCAAGGGAGTACTGAAGCTTTCTTT.

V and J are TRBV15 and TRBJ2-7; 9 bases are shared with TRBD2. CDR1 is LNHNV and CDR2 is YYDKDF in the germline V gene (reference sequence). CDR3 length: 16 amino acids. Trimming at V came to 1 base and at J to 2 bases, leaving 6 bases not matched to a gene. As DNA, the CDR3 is TGTGCCACCAGCAGAGCCCCTAGCGGGACCCCCTACGAGCAGTACTTC. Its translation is CATSRAPSGTPYEQYF.

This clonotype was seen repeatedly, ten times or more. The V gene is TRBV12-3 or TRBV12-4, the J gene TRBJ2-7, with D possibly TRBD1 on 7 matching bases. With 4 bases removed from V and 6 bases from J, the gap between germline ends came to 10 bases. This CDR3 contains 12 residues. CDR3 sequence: CASSSQGGEQYF. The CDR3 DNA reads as TGTGCCAGCAGTTCTCAGGGGGGCGAGCAGTACTTC.

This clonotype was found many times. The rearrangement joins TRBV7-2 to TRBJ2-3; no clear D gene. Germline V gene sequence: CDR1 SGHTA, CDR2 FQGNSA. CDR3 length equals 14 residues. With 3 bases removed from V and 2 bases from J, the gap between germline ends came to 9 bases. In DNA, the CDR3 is TGTGCCAGCAGCTTGGAACTACCCACAGATACGCAGTATTTT. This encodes CASSLELPTDTQYF.

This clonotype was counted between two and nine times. The CDR3 DNA reads as TGCAGCGTTGAAACATCTACAAACTATGGCTACACCTTC. It is translated as CSVETSTNYGYTF. V usage is TRBV29-1 and J usage is TRBJ1-2; unclear D gene. Germline lookup yields CDR1 SQVTM and CDR2 ANQGSEA. CDR3 length: 13 amino acids. Between the trimmed V and J ends, which lost 2 bases and 2 bases, there was a span of 9 bases.

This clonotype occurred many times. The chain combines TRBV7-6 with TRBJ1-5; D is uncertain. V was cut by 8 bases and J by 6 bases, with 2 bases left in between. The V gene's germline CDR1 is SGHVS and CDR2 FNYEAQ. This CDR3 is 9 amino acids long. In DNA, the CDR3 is TGTGCCAGCCTTCAGCCCCAGCATTTT. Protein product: CASLQPQHF.

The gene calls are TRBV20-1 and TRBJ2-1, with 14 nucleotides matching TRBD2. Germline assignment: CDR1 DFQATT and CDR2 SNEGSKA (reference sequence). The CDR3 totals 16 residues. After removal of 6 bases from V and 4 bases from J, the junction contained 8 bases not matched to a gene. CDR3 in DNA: TGCAGTGCGGGAAGACTAGCGGGAGGGTTATACAATGAGCAGTTCTTC. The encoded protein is CSAGRLAGGLYNEQFF.

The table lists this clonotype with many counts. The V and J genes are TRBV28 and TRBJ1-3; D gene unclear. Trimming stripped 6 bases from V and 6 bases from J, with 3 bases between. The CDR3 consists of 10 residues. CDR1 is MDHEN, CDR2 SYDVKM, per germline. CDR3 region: CASRKNTIYF. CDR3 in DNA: TGTGCCAGCAGAAAAAACACCATATATTTT.